Listed below are T cell receptor beta chains from one sample, sequenced in a study of read filtering for tumor transcriptome and immune sequencing. TCRdb analysed the reads with MiXCR anew, one entry per CDR3 protein. The repertoire holds under 80,000 distinct CDR3 sequences, around 18% seen once, with about 14% in the top ten. Sequencing was done on a sample of a population of CD138-negative cells sorted from bone marrow. These receptors all stem from a donor at least 40 years old with multiple myeloma. Each CDR3 is given with its conserved first and last residue. D genes are given only for firm matches. Clone size is given for some rows only: seen once, a few or many times, or a class if the clone is expanded.

-,TRBD1,TRBV10-2,TRBJ1-4,TGCGCCAGCAGACCACAGGGACAGGGGAATGAAGAGCTGTTTTTT,CASRPQGQGNEELFF
many,TRBD2,TRBV20-1,TRBJ2-1,TGCAGTGCTAGAGAAACTAGCGGAAAAGAGCAGTTCTTC,CSARETSGKEQFF
many,-,TRBV6-1,TRBJ1-1,TGTGCCAGCAGATGGAACACTGAAGCTTTCTTT,CASRWNTEAFF
many,-,TRBV30,TRBJ1-1,TGTGCCTGGAGTGAGGGCGGAGTTTCGAACACTGAAGCTTTCTTT,CAWSEGGVSNTEAFF
few,-,TRBV4-1,TRBJ1-5,TGCGCCAGCAGCCAAGAAGGGGCCCCGGGTAGCAATCAGCCCCAGCATTTT,CASSQEGAPGSNQPQHF
many,TRBD1,TRBV5-1,TRBJ2-1,TGCGCCAGCAACCCCTCTTGGGACAGGGGTTCCAATGAGCAGTTCTTC,CASNPSWDRGSNEQFF
many,TRBD1,TRBV20-1,TRBJ2-7,TGCAGTTACAGGGGGCCCTACGAGCAGTACTTC,CSYRGPYEQYF
many,-,TRBV28,TRBJ1-1,TGTGCCAGCAGTCTACTACAGGGTTGGGCTTTCTTT,CASSLLQGWAFF
many,-,TRBV20-1,TRBJ2-7,TGCAGTGCTAGTTATAGTGGGGACGAGCAGTACTTC,CSASYSGDEQYF
many,TRBD2,TRBV6-5,TRBJ2-2,TGTGCCAGCAGTTACGGGGTAGCGGGAGGGCGATTTATCGGGGAGCTGTTTTTT,CASSYGVAGGRFIGELFF
few,-,TRBV28,TRBJ1-2,TGTGCCAGCAGGGGGCGGGTGCTACATGGCTACACCTTC,CASRGRVLHGYTF
many,TRBD2,TRBV20-1,TRBJ2-3,TGCAGTGCTGAGCGGGAGGGCACAGATACGCAGTATTTT,CSAEREGTDTQYF